This T cell receptor beta chain was documented in a study of shared T cell receptors in the human thymus. The CDR3 is made up of 18 amino acids. The V gene end was trimmed by 0 bases and the J gene end by 0 bases; junction bases not matched to a gene: 3. CDR1 is LGHNA and CDR2 is YNFKEQ in the germline V gene. Profiling relied on immunoSEQ multiplex PCR, and the TCRdb table lists in-frame clones only, not all of them. The sample lists 630,000 or so clones, around 87% occurring once. In this sample, this clone turned up once. These data were also reused for a study on human thymus T cells. As reported in that work: Healthy Finnish infants undergoing corrective surgery for congenital heart defects were the donors.

This rearrangement joins TRBV4-2 to TRBJ2-6, with 9 bases that match TRBD1. The sequencing input was thymocytes. The clonotype comes from a boy under two years old with a congenital heart defect. Here the CDR3 reads CASSQEDRGISGANVLTF. CDR3 bases: TGTGCCAGCAGCCAAGAAGACAGGGGGATCTCTGGGGCCAACGTCCTGACTTTC.